This TCR beta chain was sequenced in a study of beta chain features in type 1 diabetes. There are a few counts of this clone. Its antigen remains unidentified. Study observations and caveats: There was no resolution here of whether HLA type influences TCRB rearrangement.

What was sequenced were expressed TCRB transcripts, since all of the isolated RNA had been reverse transcribed. The read count averaged about 3.57 million across naive, central memory and regulatory T cell samples. The repertoire was sequenced with immunoSEQ multiplex PCR; TCRdb's copy has only in-frame clones and lacks some. The data hold 430,000 or so clones, with 11% observed a single time. The source of this sequence is a woman younger than 30 in good health. The sequencing sample was made of naive CD4+ T cells from blood.

The CDR3 nucleotides read TGTGCCAGCGGACGCAATGAGCAGTTCTTC. This sequence encodes CASGRNEQFF. V usage is TRBV7-9 and J usage is TRBJ2-1; no reliable D call. CDR3 size: 10 residues. V gave up 8 bases and J gave up 6 bases, with 5 bases separating them. The germline gives CDR1 SEHNR, CDR2 FQNEAQ (reference sequence). The variable domain in full, completed from reference TRBV7-9 and TRBJ2-1, reads DTGVSQNPRHKITKRGQNVTFRCDPISEHNRLYWYRQTLGQGPEFLTYFQNEAQLEKSRLLSDRFSAERPKGSFSTLEIQRTEQGDSAMYLCASGRNEQFFGPGTRLTVL.